The 18 T cell receptor beta chains presented below share a single source sample, sequenced in a study of cytomegalovirus exposure and HLA in healthy donors. With 60 Vbeta and 13 Jbeta primers, the PCR was carried out. Generated by immunoSEQ multiplex PCR, the TCRdb table keeps only in-frame clones and is missing some. This sample lists about 54,000 clones; its ten largest clones have about 6.7%. Specimen: PBMCs. These receptors came from a woman aged 40-49 years in good health and CMV-seronegative.

The J gene is TRBJ2-1, the V gene TRBV27; 9 nucleotides agree with TRBD1. This CDR3 is built from 16 residues. After removal of 6 bases from V and 9 bases from J, the junction contained 15 bases not matched to a gene. The V gene's germline CDR1 is MNHEY and CDR2 SMNVEV (reference sequence). CDR3 coding DNA: TGTGCCAGCAGCCGCTCGCCGGGACAGGGTGTTTTTGAGCAGTTCTTC. Residues: CASSRSPGQGVFEQFF.

The rearrangement joins TRBV5-6 to TRBJ2-3; 9 nucleotides match TRBD2. CDR1 and CDR2 (germline): SGHDT, YYEEEE. The CDR3 spans 16 residues. Trimming removed 4 bases from V and 1 base from J; junction bases left unmatched: 7. For the CDR3, the DNA is TGTGCCAGCAGCGTTTTTAGCGGGGGCCGCACAGATACGCAGTATTTT. This sequence encodes CASSVFSGGRTDTQYF.

This chain links TRBV4-2 with TRBJ1-6; D is unresolved. The CDR3 extends over 15 amino acids. Trimming took 0 bases from V and 6 from J, leaving 9 bases between them. Germline V gives CDR1 LGHNA, CDR2 YNFKEQ. CDR3 region: CASSQDRGFNSPLHF. CDR3 nucleotides: TGTGCCAGCAGCCAAGATCGGGGATTTAATTCACCCCTCCACTTT.

The genes are TRBV7-2 and TRBJ2-2; 8 bases are a match to TRBD1. Unmatched junction bases numbered 6, after V lost 5 bases and J lost 1 base. CDR3 length equals 16 residues. Germline values: CDR1 SGHTA, CDR2 FQGNSA. The CDR3 DNA is TGTGCCAGCAGCCGGACAGGGTGGCAGAACACCGGGGAGCTGTTTTTT. This sequence encodes CASSRTGWQNTGELFF. Together with reference TRBV7-2 and TRBJ2-2, the CDR3 gives the full variable domain: GAGVSQSPSNKVTEKGKDVELRCDPISGHTALYWYRQSLGQGLEFLIYFQGNSAPDKSGLPSDRFSAERTGGSVSTLTIQRTQQEDSAVYLCASSRTGWQNTGELFFGEGSRLTVL.

This sequence joins TRBV7-8 and TRBJ2-5; D ambiguous. Deletions cut 5 bases from V and 6 bases from J, with 7 bases between. CDR3 length equals 11 residues. Germline CDR1 reads SGHVS; CDR2 reads FQNEAQ. The DNA of the CDR3 is TGTGCCAGCAGCCCGCGAAAGACCCAGTACTTC. Translated: CASSPRKTQYF.

The rearrangement uses TRBV5-1 and TRBJ2-7, with D possibly being TRBD1 (5 bases). The CDR3 is 16 amino acids. Germline CDR1 SGHRS, CDR2 YFSETQ. V lost 2 bases to trimming and J lost 2 bases, with 17 bases between them. The CDR3 DNA sequence: TGCGCCAGCAGCTTTGAAGGGGAATCCCTAGCCTACGAGCAGTACTTC. Translation gives CASSFEGESLAYEQYF.

V usage is TRBV29-1 and J usage is TRBJ2-1; 11 nucleotides agree with TRBD2. The CDR3 runs 15 residues. V trimming: 4 bases; J trimming: 5 bases; junction bases outside the gene matches: 7. Per the germline V gene, CDR1 is SQVTM and CDR2 is ANQGSEA. CDR3 residues: CSVALGTSGNNEQFF. CDR3 DNA sequence: TGCAGCGTTGCCTTGGGGACTAGCGGAAACAATGAGCAGTTCTTC.

The rearrangement links TRBV19 to TRBJ1-2; tentatively, D is TRBD1 (5 bases). Germline V lookup: CDR1 LNHDA, CDR2 SQIVND (reference sequence). Trimming removed 7 bases at V and 2 bases at J, with 11 bases between. This CDR3 contains 13 residues. The CDR3 here is CASNIDRNYGYTF. In DNA, the CDR3 is TGTGCCAGTAATATCGACAGAAACTATGGCTACACCTTC.

The J gene is TRBJ1-6, the V gene TRBV28, with D uncertain. Per germline, CDR1 MDHEN and CDR2 SYDVKM. The CDR3 contains 16 residues. Trimming removed 2 bases at V and 6 bases at J, with 14 bases between. CDR3 amino acids: CASSLRVRLTNSPLHF. CDR3 DNA: TGTGCCAGCAGTTTACGGGTTCGGCTGACTAATTCACCCCTCCACTTT.

CDR3 region: CASSLGTQGPRSYEQYF. As DNA, the CDR3 is TGTGCCAGCAGCTTAGGTACCCAGGGGCCTCGCTCCTACGAGCAGTACTTC. This chain links TRBV7-2 with TRBJ2-7; D possibly corresponds to TRBD1 (6 bases). The CDR3 is 17 residues long. The V end was cut by 1 base, the J end by 0 bases, with 16 bases between. Germline assignment: CDR1 SGHTA and CDR2 FQGNSA.

The chain carries TRBV29-1 and TRBJ1-2; the match to TRBD1 covers 7 bases. The CDR3 sequence is 12 residues long. Germline V gene data show CDR1 as SQVTM and CDR2 as ANQGSEA. The V gene end was trimmed by 7 bases and the J gene end by 5 bases; junction bases not matched to a gene: 7. The CDR3 DNA reads as TGCAGCGGAACAGGGGCCGAGTATGGCTACACCTTC. This gives the protein CSGTGAEYGYTF.

The V gene is TRBV18, the J gene TRBJ2-7; D unresolved. This CDR3 has 14 amino acids. CDR1 and CDR2 from the germline V gene are KGHSH and LQKENI. V dropped 3 bases and J dropped 3 bases, with 12 bases sitting between them. CDR3 protein: CASSPGVMVYEQYF. The CDR3 DNA follows: TGTGCCAGCTCACCGGGCGTGATGGTCTACGAGCAGTACTTC.

V is TRBV19 and J is TRBJ2-6, with D unresolved. Germline loops: CDR1 LNHDA, CDR2 SQIVND (reference sequence). The CDR3 totals 15 residues. V was shortened by 2 bases and J by 4 bases, with 9 bases between the two germline ends. The CDR3 DNA sequence: TGTGCCAGTAGTATATCGAACTTCGGGGCCAACGTCCTGACTTTC. This encodes CASSISNFGANVLTF.

This chain joins TRBV7-9 and TRBJ2-2; 7 nucleotides align to TRBD1. The V gene end was trimmed by 5 bases and the J gene end by 5 bases; junction bases not matched to a gene: 8. Germline CDR1 is SEHNR and CDR2 is FQNEAQ (reference sequence). CDR3 length: 15 amino acids. The CDR3 region has the DNA TGTGCCAGCAGCACGACAGGGTACGGTACCGGGGAGCTGTTTTTT. Its translation: CASSTTGYGTGELFF. The full variable domain, with the rest looked up from reference TRBV7-9 and TRBJ2-2, is DTGVSQNPRHKITKRGQNVTFRCDPISEHNRLYWYRQTLGQGPEFLTYFQNEAQLEKSRLLSDRFSAERPKGSFSTLEIQRTEQGDSAMYLCASSTTGYGTGELFFGEGSRLTVL.

This sequence joins TRBV7-2 and TRBJ2-7, with 11 bases fitting TRBD1. The length of the CDR3 is 15 residues. In germline, CDR1 is SGHTA, CDR2 FQGNSA. After removal of 5 bases from V and 2 bases from J, the junction contained 5 bases not matched to a gene. The CDR3 loop reads CASSRDRGGAYEQYF. Here the CDR3 DNA reads TGTGCCAGCAGCCGGGACAGGGGGGGAGCCTACGAGCAGTACTTC.

The chain carries TRBV19 and TRBJ1-6, with TRBD1 matching 11 bases. The CDR3 runs to 15 residues. J gave up 3 bases and V 7 bases, and 2 bases lay outside the gene matches. The germline CDR1 and CDR2 sequences are LNHDA and SQIVND (reference sequence). This chain's CDR3 is CASKDRGLYNSPLHF. The CDR3 bases are TGTGCCAGTAAGGACAGGGGGCTCTATAATTCACCCCTCCACTTT.

V usage is TRBV30 and J usage is TRBJ1-2; 10 bases map to TRBD1. This CDR3 spans 14 amino acids. Germline V gives CDR1 GTSNPN, CDR2 SVGIG (reference sequence). After removal of 4 bases from V and 1 base from J, the junction contained 3 bases not matched to a gene. DNA for the CDR3: TGTGCCTGGACCCGGGACAGGGGTAACTATGGCTACACCTTC. This gives the protein CAWTRDRGNYGYTF.

In nucleotides, the CDR3 is TGTGCCTGGAGCAGGGCGGCCGGGGAGCTGTTTTTT. Amino acids: CAWSRAAGELFF. V is TRBV30 and J is TRBJ2-2; TRBD1 might be the D (5 bases). The CDR3 has 12 residues. V shed 3 bases and J shed 6 bases, with 8 bases lying between them. Germline lookup yields CDR1 GTSNPN and CDR2 SVGIG (reference sequence).